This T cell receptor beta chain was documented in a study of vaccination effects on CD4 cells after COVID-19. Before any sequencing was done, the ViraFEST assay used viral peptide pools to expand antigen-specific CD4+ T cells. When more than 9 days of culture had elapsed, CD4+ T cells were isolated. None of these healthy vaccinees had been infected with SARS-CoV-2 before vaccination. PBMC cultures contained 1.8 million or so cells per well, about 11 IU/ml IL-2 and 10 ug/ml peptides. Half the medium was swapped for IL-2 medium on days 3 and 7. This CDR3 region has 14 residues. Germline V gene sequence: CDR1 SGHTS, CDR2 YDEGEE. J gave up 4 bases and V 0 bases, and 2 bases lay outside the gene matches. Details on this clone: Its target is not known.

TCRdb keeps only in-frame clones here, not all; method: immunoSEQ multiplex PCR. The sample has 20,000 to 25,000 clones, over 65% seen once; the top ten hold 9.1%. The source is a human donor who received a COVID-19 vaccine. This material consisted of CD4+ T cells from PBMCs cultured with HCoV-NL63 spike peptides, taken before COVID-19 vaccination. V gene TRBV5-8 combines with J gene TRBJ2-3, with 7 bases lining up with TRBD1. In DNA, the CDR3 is TGTGCCAGCAGCTTGGGACAGGGCTCAGATACGCAGTATTTT. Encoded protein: CASSLGQGSDTQYF.